The 23 T cell receptor beta chains below were found in one sample sequenced in a study of blood T cell repertoires in COVID-19. TCRdb's copy holds only in-frame clones and misses some; the assay was immunoSEQ multiplex PCR. The sample contains about 200,000 clones, around 86% of which appear only once. Sequencing input: PBMCs or T cells enriched from blood (not recorded which). These receptor sequences come from a man in his forties with acute COVID-19.

The table lists this clone with a count of one. The V call is TRBV27, the J call TRBJ2-5; 8 bases fit TRBD1. CDR1 MNHEY and CDR2 SMNVEV come from the germline V gene (reference sequence). V shed 6 bases, J shed 0 bases, and the junction held 9 bases outside the gene matches. The CDR3 has 16 amino acids. CDR3 DNA: TGTGCCAGCAGCCCCGGACAGGGTCCGGACCAAGAGACCCAGTACTTC. Translated, it gives CASSPGQGPDQETQYF.

The chain uses TRBV6-5 and TRBJ2-2, with TRBD2 as a possible D gene (5 bases). The CDR3 runs to 15 residues. From germline, CDR1 is MNHEY and CDR2 SVGAGI. Trimming shortened V by 0 bases and J by 5 bases, and 10 bases separated the two germline ends. CDR3 DNA: TGTGCCAGCAGTTACTCGGCCCGAGGGACCGGGGAGCTGTTTTTT. Protein product: CASSYSARGTGELFF.

The chain carries TRBV30 and TRBJ2-5, with D possibly TRBD2 on 5 matching bases. Germline V gene data show CDR1 as GTSNPN and CDR2 as SVGIG (reference sequence). There are 13 residues in the CDR3. Trimming shortened V by 4 bases and J by 5 bases, and 14 bases separated the two germline ends. CDR3 sequence: CAWNKGSTETQYF. The CDR3 DNA reads as TGTGCCTGGAACAAAGGGAGTACGGAGACCCAGTACTTC.

V is TRBV4-1 and J is TRBJ2-3; TRBD2 agrees at 12 bases. Germline V lookup: CDR1 MGHRA, CDR2 YSYEKL. The CDR3 has 17 amino acids. Losses at the gene ends were 2 bases for V and 1 base for J; bases not matched to a gene: 4. Here the CDR3 DNA reads TGCGCCAGCAGCCAACCGACTAGCGGGAGAGGCACAGATACGCAGTATTTT. It translates to CASSQPTSGRGTDTQYF.

The rearrangement uses TRBV4-1 and TRBJ1-5; 7 bases are a match to TRBD1. CDR1 MGHRA and CDR2 YSYEKL come from the germline V gene. CDR3 length: 16 amino acids. J gave up 3 bases and V 0 bases, and 5 bases lay outside the gene matches. The CDR3, as DNA: TGCGCCAGCAGCCAAGATCCAGGGGGTATCAATCAGCCCCAGCATTTT. It codes for CASSQDPGGINQPQHF.

This clone was seen only a few times. The V and J genes are TRBV11-2 and TRBJ2-1; D is possibly TRBD2 (6 bases). The CDR3 extends over 14 amino acids. Germline CDR1 reads SGHAT; CDR2 reads FQNNGV. Trimming removed 1 base from V and 5 bases from J, with 9 bases in between. Written as DNA, the CDR3 is TGTGCCAGCAGCTTAGTACCGGGGGACAATGAGCAGTTCTTC. Its protein product is CASSLVPGDNEQFF.

The rearrangement links TRBV19 to TRBJ2-5; D perhaps matches TRBD2 (5 bases). V lost 5 bases and J 0 bases, leaving 7 bases between the germline ends. Per the germline V gene, CDR1 is LNHDA and CDR2 is SQIVND (reference sequence). The CDR3 spans 13 residues. DNA for the CDR3: TGTGCCAGTAGTCGCGGGTACCAAGAGACCCAGTACTTC. This codes for CASSRGYQETQYF. The variable domain in full, with the rest retrieved from reference TRBV19 and TRBJ2-5, is DGGITQSPKYLFRKEGQNVTLSCEQNLNHDAMYWYRQDPGQGLRLIYYSQIVNDFQKGDIAEGYSVSREKKESFPLTVTSAQKNPTAFYLCASSRGYQETQYFGPGTRLLVL.

V is TRBV2 and J is TRBJ1-4, with D tentatively TRBD1 (6 bases). CDR3 length: 15 amino acids. Germline assignment: CDR1 SNHLY and CDR2 FYNNEI. Trimming left V 4 bases short and J 1 base short, with 10 bases between. CDR3 sequence reads: CASSVKGGTNEKLFF. The CDR3 bases are TGTGCCAGCAGTGTTAAAGGGGGAACTAATGAAAAACTGTTTTTT.

This chain joins TRBV6-5 and TRBJ2-2; D may be TRBD2 (7 bases). The CDR3 is 15 residues long. Per germline, CDR1 MNHEY and CDR2 SVGAGI. The V and J ends lost 2 bases and 7 bases respectively, with 14 bases between them. The CDR3 DNA is TGTGCCAGCAGTTACCGAGGGGGGGCGAGCGGGGAGCTGTTTTTT. Its translation is CASSYRGGASGELFF.

This chain joins TRBV12-2 and TRBJ2-7; the DNA was not used to check the table's D call, TRBD2. TRBV12-2 is described as a pseudogene. This CDR3 contains 15 residues. CDR3 residues: CASRLAASGSDEQYF. Written as DNA, the CDR3 is TGTGCAAGTCGCTTAGCCGCTAGCGGGAGCGACGAGCAGTACTTC.

The chain has TRBV28 and TRBJ2-5, with D tentatively TRBD1 (6 bases). Trimming stripped 8 bases from V and 1 base from J, with 14 bases between. The CDR3 has 14 residues. Germline CDR1 and CDR2: MDHEN and SYDVKM. Written as DNA, the CDR3 is TGTGCCAGCGCGACAGGACAATTCCAAGAGACCCAGTACTTC. The encoded protein is CASATGQFQETQYF.

The V and J genes are TRBV2 and TRBJ2-3; 16 bases align to TRBD2. CDR1 is SNHLY, CDR2 FYNNEI, per germline. V was clipped by 7 bases and J by 3 bases; unmatched bases: 4. This CDR3 comprises 16 residues. CDR3 region: CASIGGLAGGTDTQYF. The CDR3, as DNA: TGTGCCAGCATAGGGGGACTAGCGGGAGGGACAGATACGCAGTATTTT.

In the case of this clone: Different DNA sequences within this sample yield the same CDR3. The chain is built from TRBV5-1 and TRBJ2-3; 10 positions agree with TRBD2. Germline V gives CDR1 SGHRS, CDR2 YFSETQ. The length of the CDR3 is 15 residues. The J segment lost 0 bases and the V segment lost 4 bases, leaving 2 bases of the junction unmatched. This chain's CDR3 is CASSLTSGSTDTQYF. The CDR3 region has the DNA TGCGCCAGCAGCCTGACTAGCGGGAGCACAGATACGCAGTATTTT.

This clone showed up just a few times. The rearrangement links TRBV7-8 to TRBJ1-2; D uncertain. Trimming pared 1 base from V and 0 bases from J, leaving 15 bases between. Per the germline V gene, CDR1 is SGHVS and CDR2 is FQNEAQ. The CDR3 runs to 17 residues. As DNA, the CDR3 is TGTGCCAGCAGCTTAGTCGTTCTCCCCTCCTCTAACTATGGCTACACCTTC. Amino acids: CASSLVVLPSSNYGYTF.

The rearrangement joins TRBV14 to TRBJ1-2; no clear D. This CDR3 comprises 16 residues. V lost 6 bases and J lost 4, with 21 bases in between. The germline CDR1 and CDR2 sequences are SGHDN and FVKESK. For the CDR3, the DNA is TGTGCCAGCAGTCGAACGGGGAATAGGTGGGGCTATGGCTACACCTTC. Translated: CASSRTGNRWGYGYTF.

This clone was seen only once. The chain couples TRBV11-2 to TRBJ2-3, with 15 bases matching TRBD2. V shed 0 bases and J 5 bases; nucleotides not matched to a gene: 6. The length of the CDR3 is 18 residues. Germline V gives CDR1 SGHAT, CDR2 FQNNGV. The chain's CDR3 is CASSLDGTSGRIGDTQYF. The CDR3, as DNA: TGTGCCAGCAGCTTAGATGGGACTAGCGGGAGGATCGGAGATACGCAGTATTTT. The complete variable domain, with remaining parts taken from reference TRBV11-2 and TRBJ2-3, reads EAGVAQSPRYKIIEKRQSVAFWCNPISGHATLYWYQQILGQGPKLLIQFQNNGVVDDSQLPKDRFSAERLKGVDSTLKIQPAKLEDSAVYLCASSLDGTSGRIGDTQYFGPGTRLTVL.

The chain carries TRBV4-3 and TRBJ2-2, with 8 bases matching TRBD1. Per the germline V gene, CDR1 is LGHNA and CDR2 is YSLEER. This CDR3 has 16 residues. V dropped 4 bases and J dropped 4; count of bases not matched to a gene: 8. The CDR3 DNA reads as TGCGCCAGCAGCCGCCGGGACAGGCCGAGCACCGGGGAGCTGTTTTTT. Amino acid sequence: CASSRRDRPSTGELFF.

The chain joins TRBV5-1 to TRBJ2-7, with D uncertain. The V gene's germline CDR1 is SGHRS and CDR2 YFSETQ. The CDR3 length is 12 residues. The V and J ends lost 2 bases and 4 bases respectively, with 7 bases between them. The CDR3: CASSLGGYEQYF. In DNA, the CDR3 is TGCGCCAGCAGCTTAGGCGGATACGAGCAGTACTTC.

This clone was counted a single time. This chain uses TRBV28 with TRBJ1-2, with D hard to call. Germline loops: CDR1 MDHEN, CDR2 SYDVKM. This CDR3 is 14 amino acids long. Trimming left V 3 bases short and J 0 bases short, with 8 bases between. CDR3 residues: CASSFRGTNYGYTF. CDR3 DNA: TGTGCCAGCAGTTTCAGAGGGACTAACTATGGCTACACCTTC.

The chain uses TRBV9 and TRBJ2-3; D might be TRBD1 (6 bases). V was pared by 4 bases and J by 3 bases, with 12 bases between. The CDR3 extends over 14 amino acids. The germline gives CDR1 SGDLS, CDR2 YYNGEE. The CDR3 here is CASSSWTATDTQYF. In nucleotides, the CDR3 is TGTGCCAGCAGCTCGTGGACAGCTACAGATACGCAGTATTTT.

The rearrangement links TRBV10-3 to TRBJ2-1, with 11 bases that match TRBD2. Germline V gene lookup returns CDR1 ENHRY and CDR2 SYGVKD. The CDR3 runs 13 residues. V was pared by 7 bases and J by 9 bases, with 5 bases of the junction left unmatched. DNA of the CDR3: TGTGCCATCAAACTAGCGGGAGAGGGTGAGCAGTTCTTC. The encoded protein is CAIKLAGEGEQFF.

The chain combines TRBV9 with TRBJ2-7, with D perhaps TRBD2 (5 bases). Germline V CDR1 and CDR2: SGDLS, YYNGEE. Trimming stripped 3 bases from V and 9 bases from J, with 16 bases between. The CDR3 totals 13 residues. CDR3 protein: CASSARDTSPQYF. CDR3 coding DNA: TGTGCCAGCAGCGCGAGGGATACGTCCCCGCAGTACTTC.

In its sample, this clone was seen a few times. J is TRBJ2-7 and V is TRBV28, with a possible D match to TRBD2 (5 bases). Per the germline V gene, CDR1 is MDHEN and CDR2 is SYDVKM. This CDR3 has 14 amino acids. V lost 5 bases and J 0 bases, leaving 11 bases between the germline ends. CDR3 amino acids: CASSKIGSSYEQYF. CDR3 coding DNA: TGTGCCAGCAGTAAGATAGGGAGCTCCTACGAGCAGTACTTC.